The text below deals with one TCR beta chain. The junction does not match germline at one end; this may be a read error. This record belongs to a study of OX40 agonist ivuxolimab in advanced cancers. Profiled with immunoSEQ multiplex PCR; TCRdb holds only in-frame clones, not every one. Of about 43,000 clones listed, 70% to 90% are singletons. The sequence derives from an adult with an advanced solid tumor such as melanoma, head and neck, liver or kidney cancer. Sequencing used CD4+ or CD8+ T cells sorted from blood, obtained in a trial of the OX40 agonist ivuxolimab.

The CDR3 DNA is TGTGCCAGCAGTGACTCCCGCGGCCTCTACGAGCAGTACTTC. It specifies CASSDSRGLYEQYF. The chain recombines TRBV6-6 with TRBJ2-7; the D is unclear. The CDR3 runs 14 residues. Germline CDR1 and CDR2: MNHNY and SVGAGI (reference sequence).